One TCR beta chain is described in this entry. The antigen is not known. This sample stems from a study of synovial regulatory T cells in juvenile arthritis. The wider study: One patient received methotrexate plus infliximab; one lacked treatment information. Study outcomes and limitations: Synovial Tregs shared more CDR3 sequences with iaTregs than other blood Tregs. Inflammation-associated Treg cells in blood had less TCR diversity than the remaining blood Treg cells.

Produced via immunoSEQ multiplex PCR; TCRdb's table is partial and in-frame only. In all, the sample yields about 10,000 clones. This CDR3 spans 11 amino acids. The DNA sequence is not available. Per the germline V gene, CDR1 is LNHDA and CDR2 is SQIVND (reference sequence). Patients had median age about 11 years, range 2.4-22.9. V and J are TRBV19 and TRBJ2-1. The sample was Treg cells from blood. Subset specified: remaining (HLA-DR-negative) circulating blood Treg cells. This TCR derives from a donor younger than 35 with juvenile idiopathic arthritis. The CDR3 loop reads CASSIAGPQFF.